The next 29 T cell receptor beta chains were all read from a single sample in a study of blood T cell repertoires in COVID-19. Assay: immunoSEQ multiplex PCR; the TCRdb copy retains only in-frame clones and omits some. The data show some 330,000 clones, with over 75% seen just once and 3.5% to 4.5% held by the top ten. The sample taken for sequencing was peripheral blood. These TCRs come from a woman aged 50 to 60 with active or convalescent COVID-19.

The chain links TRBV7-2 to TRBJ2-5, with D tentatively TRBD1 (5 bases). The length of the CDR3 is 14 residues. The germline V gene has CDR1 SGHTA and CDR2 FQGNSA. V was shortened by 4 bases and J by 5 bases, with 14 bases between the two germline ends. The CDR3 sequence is CASSSRVGMETQYF. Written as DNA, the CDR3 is TGTGCCAGCAGCTCCAGGGTGGGTATGGAGACCCAGTACTTC.

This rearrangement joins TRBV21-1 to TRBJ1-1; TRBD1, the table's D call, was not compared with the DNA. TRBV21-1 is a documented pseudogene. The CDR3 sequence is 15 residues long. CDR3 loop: CASSKCWDRDTEAFF. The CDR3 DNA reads TGTGCCAGCAGCAAATGTTGGGACAGGGACACTGAAGCTTTCTTT.

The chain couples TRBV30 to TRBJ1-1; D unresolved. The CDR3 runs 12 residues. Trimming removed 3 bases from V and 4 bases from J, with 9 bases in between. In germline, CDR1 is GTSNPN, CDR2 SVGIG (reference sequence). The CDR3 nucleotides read TGTGCCTGGAGGGTTAAGAGCACTGAAGCTTTCTTT. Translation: CAWRVKSTEAFF. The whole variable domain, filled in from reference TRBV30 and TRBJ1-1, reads SQTIHQWPATLVQPVGSPLSLECTVEGTSNPNLYWYRQAAGRGLQLLFYSVGIGQISSEVPQNLSASRPQDRQFILSSKKLLLSDSGFYLCAWRVKSTEAFFGQGTRLTVV.

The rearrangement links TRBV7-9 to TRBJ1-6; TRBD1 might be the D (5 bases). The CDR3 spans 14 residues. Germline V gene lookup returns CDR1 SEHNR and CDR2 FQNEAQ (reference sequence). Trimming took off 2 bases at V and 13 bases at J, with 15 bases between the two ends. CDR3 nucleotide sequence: TGTGCCAGCAGCTTACAGGGATCCCAGAATCCCCTCCACTTT. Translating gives CASSLQGSQNPLHF.

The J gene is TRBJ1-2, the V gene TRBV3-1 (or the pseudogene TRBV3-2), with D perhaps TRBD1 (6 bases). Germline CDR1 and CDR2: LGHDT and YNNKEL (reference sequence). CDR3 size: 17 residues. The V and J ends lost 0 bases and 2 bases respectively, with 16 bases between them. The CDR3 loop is CASSQEGARDTNYGYTF. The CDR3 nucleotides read TGTGCCAGCAGCCAAGAAGGGGCCAGGGACACGAACTATGGCTACACCTTC.

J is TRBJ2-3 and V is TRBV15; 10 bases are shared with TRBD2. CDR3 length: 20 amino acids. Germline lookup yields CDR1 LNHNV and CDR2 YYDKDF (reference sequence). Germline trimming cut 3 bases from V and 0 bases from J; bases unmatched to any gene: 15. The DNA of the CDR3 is TGTGCCACCAGCAGTACCGAAGGTCCTAGCGGGAGTTCCAGCACAGATACGCAGTATTTT. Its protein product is CATSSTEGPSGSSSTDTQYF.

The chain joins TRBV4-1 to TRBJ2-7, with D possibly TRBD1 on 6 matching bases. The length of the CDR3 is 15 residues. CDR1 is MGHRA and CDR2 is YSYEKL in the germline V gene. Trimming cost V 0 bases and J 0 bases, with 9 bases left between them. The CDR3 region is CASSQEYRVSYEQYF. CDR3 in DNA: TGCGCCAGCAGCCAAGAGTACAGGGTCTCCTACGAGCAGTACTTC.

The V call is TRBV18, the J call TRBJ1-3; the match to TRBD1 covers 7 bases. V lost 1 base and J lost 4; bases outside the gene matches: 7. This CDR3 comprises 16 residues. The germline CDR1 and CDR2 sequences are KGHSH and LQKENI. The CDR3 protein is CASSPLGQERGNTIYF. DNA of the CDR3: TGTGCCAGCTCACCACTCGGACAGGAACGGGGAAACACCATATATTTT.

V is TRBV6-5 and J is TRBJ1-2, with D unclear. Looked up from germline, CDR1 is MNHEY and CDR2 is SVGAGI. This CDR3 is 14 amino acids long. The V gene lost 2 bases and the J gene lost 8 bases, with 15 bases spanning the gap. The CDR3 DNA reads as TGTGCCAGCAGTTACAAAGCGCCAGTGGAAGGCTACACCTTC. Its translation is CASSYKAPVEGYTF.

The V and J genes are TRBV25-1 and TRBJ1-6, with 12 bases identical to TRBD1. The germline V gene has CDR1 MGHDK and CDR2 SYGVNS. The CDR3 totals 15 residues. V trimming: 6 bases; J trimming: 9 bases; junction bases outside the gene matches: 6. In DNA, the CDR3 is TGTGCCAGCAGGGGGGACAGGGGGCTTGGTTCACCCCTCCACTTT. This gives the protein CASRGDRGLGSPLHF.

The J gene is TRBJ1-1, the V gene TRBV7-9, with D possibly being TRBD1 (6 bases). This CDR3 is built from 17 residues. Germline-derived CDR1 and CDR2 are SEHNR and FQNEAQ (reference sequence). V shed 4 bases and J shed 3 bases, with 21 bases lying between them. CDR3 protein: CASSYLQGIEWDTEAFF. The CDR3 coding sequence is TGTGCCAGCAGCTATTTACAGGGTATAGAGTGGGACACTGAAGCTTTCTTT.

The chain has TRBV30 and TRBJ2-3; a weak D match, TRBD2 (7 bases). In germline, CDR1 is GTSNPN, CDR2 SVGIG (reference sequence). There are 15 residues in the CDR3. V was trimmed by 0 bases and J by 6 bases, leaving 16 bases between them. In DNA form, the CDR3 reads TGTGCCTGGAGTGTACTCGGGGGGCCCCCCGATACGCAGTATTTT. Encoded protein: CAWSVLGGPPDTQYF.

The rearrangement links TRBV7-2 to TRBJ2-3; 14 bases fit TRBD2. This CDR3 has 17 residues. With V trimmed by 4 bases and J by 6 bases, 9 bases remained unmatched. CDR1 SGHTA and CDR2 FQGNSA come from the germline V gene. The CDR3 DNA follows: TGTGCCAGCAGCTCAAGACTAGCGGGAGGGCCGAGGGATACGCAGTATTTT. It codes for CASSSRLAGGPRDTQYF.

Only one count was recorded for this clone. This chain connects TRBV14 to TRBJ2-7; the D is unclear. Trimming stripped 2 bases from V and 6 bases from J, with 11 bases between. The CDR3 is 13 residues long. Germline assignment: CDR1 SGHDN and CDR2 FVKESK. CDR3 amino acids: CASSQFPSAEQYF. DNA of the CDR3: TGTGCCAGCAGCCAATTCCCTAGTGCCGAGCAGTACTTC.

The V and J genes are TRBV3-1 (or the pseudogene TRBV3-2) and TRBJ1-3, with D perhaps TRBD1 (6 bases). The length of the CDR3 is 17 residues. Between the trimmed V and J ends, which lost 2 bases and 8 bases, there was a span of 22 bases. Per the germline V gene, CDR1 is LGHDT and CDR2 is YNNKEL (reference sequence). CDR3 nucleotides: TGTGCCAGCAGCCAACGATGGGCACAGGGAGGGATACACACCATATATTTT. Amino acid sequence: CASSQRWAQGGIHTIYF.

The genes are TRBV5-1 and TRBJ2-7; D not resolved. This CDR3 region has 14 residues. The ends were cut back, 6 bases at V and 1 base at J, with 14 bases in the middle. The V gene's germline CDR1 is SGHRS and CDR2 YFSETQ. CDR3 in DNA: TGCGCCAGCACCGCGTACGACGGGTCCTACGAGCAGTACTTC. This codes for CASTAYDGSYEQYF. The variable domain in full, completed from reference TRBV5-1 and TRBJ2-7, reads KAGVTQTPRYLIKTRGQQVTLSCSPISGHRSVSWYQQTPGQGLQFLFEYFSETQRNKGNFPGRFSGRQFSNSRSEMNVSTLELGDSALYLCASTAYDGSYEQYFGPGTRLTVT.

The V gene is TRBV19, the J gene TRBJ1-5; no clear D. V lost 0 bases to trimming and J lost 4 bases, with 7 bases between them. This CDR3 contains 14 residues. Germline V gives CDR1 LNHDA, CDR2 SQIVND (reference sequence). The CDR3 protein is CASSIDGQNQPQHF. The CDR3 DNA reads TGTGCCAGTAGTATAGATGGGCAGAATCAGCCCCAGCATTTT.

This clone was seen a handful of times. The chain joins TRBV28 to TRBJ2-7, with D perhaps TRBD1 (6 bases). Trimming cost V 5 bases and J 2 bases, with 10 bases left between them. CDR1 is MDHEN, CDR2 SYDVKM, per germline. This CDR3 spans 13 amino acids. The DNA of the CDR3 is TGTGCCAGCAGTGGGACAACTGCCTACGAGCAGTACTTC. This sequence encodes CASSGTTAYEQYF.

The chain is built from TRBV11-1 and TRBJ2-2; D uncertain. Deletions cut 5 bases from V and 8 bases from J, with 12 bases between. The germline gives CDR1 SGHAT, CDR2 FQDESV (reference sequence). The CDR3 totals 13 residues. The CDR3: CASSPSRVGELFF. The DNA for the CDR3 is TGTGCCAGCAGCCCCAGCCGGGTGGGGGAGCTGTTTTTT.

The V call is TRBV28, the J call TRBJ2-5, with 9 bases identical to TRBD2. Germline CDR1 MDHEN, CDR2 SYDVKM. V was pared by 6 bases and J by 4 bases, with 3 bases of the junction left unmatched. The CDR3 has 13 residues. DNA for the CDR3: TGTGCCAGCAGCATTAGCGGGGGAGAGACCCAGTACTTC. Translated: CASSISGGETQYF.

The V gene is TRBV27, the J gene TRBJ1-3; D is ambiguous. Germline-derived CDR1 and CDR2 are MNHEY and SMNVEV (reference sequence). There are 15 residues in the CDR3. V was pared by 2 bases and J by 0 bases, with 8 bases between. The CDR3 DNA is TGTGCCAGCAGTTTAGTCTGGAGCTCTGGAAACACCATATATTTT. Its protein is CASSLVWSSGNTIYF.

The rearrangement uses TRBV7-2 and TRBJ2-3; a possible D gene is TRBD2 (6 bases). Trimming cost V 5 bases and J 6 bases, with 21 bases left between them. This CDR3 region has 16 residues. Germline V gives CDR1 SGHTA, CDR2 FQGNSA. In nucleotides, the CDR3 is TGTGCCAGCAGCGCGCCTAGAATGGGGGGAAGGGATACGCAGTATTTT. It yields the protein CASSAPRMGGRDTQYF.

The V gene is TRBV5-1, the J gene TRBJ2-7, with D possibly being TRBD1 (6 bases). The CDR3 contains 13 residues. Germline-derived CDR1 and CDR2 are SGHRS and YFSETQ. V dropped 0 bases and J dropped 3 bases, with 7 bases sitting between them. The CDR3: CASSLEGHYEQYF. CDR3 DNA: TGCGCCAGCAGCTTGGAGGGACACTACGAGCAGTACTTC.

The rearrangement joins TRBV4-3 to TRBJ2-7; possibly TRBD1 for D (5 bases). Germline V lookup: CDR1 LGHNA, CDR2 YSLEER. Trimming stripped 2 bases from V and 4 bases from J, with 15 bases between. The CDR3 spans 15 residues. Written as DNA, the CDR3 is TGCGCCAGCAGCCAAACTCTAGGGGATGCGTACGAGCAGTACTTC. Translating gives CASSQTLGDAYEQYF.

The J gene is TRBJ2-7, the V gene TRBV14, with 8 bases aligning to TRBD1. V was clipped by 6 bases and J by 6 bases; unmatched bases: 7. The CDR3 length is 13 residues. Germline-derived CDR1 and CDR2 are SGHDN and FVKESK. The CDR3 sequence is CASSPHTGGEQYF. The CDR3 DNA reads TGTGCCAGCAGTCCACATACAGGGGGCGAGCAGTACTTC.

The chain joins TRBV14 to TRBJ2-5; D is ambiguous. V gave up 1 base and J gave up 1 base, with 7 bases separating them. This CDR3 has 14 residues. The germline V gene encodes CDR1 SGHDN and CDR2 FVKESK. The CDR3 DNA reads TGTGCCAGCAGCCAAGGAACAGTCCAAGAGACCCAGTACTTC. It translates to CASSQGTVQETQYF. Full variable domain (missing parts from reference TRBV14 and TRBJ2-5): EAGVTQFPSHSVIEKGQTVTLRCDPISGHDNLYWYRRVMGKEIKFLLHFVKESKQDESGMPNNRFLAERTGGTYSTLKVQPAELEDSGVYFCASSQGTVQETQYFGPGTRLLVL.

The CDR3 DNA reads as TGTGCCAGCATAGGACCCCAAGGGAGTAGCAATCAGCCCCAGCATTTT. Protein product: CASIGPQGSSNQPQHF. This sequence joins TRBV28 and TRBJ1-5; D not resolved. CDR1 is MDHEN and CDR2 is SYDVKM in the germline V gene. This CDR3 has 16 amino acids. Trimming took off 7 bases at V and 0 bases at J, with 16 bases between the two ends.

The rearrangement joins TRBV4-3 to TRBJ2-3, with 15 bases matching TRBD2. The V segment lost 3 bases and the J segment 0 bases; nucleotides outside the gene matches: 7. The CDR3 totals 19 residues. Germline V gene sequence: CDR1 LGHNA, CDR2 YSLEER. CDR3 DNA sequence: TGCGCCAGCAGCCAGGGACTAGCGGGAGGCCCCACTAGCACAGATACGCAGTATTTT. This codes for CASSQGLAGGPTSTDTQYF.

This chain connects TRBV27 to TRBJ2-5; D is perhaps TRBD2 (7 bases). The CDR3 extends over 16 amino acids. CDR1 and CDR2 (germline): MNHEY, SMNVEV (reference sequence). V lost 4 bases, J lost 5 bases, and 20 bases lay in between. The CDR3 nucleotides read TGTGCCAGCAGTTCCCTAGGGGGGGGGCCATCGGAGACCCAGTACTTC. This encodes CASSSLGGGPSETQYF.